Below are 30 T cell receptor beta chains sequenced from a single sample in a study of beta chain features in type 1 diabetes (dated by TCRdb to between 2017 and 2018). These receptors are not linked to any known antigen. Study-wide findings and limitations: Type 1 diabetes patients showed a moderate but significant shortening of TCRB CDR3 length in all four CD4+ subsets.

Library prep was done by the immunoSEQ multiplex PCR assay. The entire isolated RNA was reverse transcribed using the High Capacity cDNA Reverse Transcription Kit, and thus expressed TCRB transcripts were sequenced. TCRdb limited this immuneACCESS table to in-frame rearrangements with V and J called. A share of clones is missing; checked studies link under half to unresolved V genes, and the rest is unexplained. This sample holds 250,000 to 300,000 clones; 13% to 15% were observed only once. 0.015% to 0.02% of the sample rests with the top ten. Specimen: naive CD4+ T cells from blood. The sample's cell subset or site, from its label and the paper: true naive CD4+ T cells. The receptors derive from a man aged 30 to 45 with type 1 diabetes.

The chain uses TRBV5-4 and TRBJ2-5; no firm D call. Germline CDR1 and CDR2: SGHNT and YYREEE (reference sequence). The CDR3 consists of 12 residues. V was clipped by 0 bases and J by 5 bases, with 5 bases between them. The CDR3 DNA sequence: TGTGCCAGCAGCTTGGTCGGGGAGACCCAGTACTTC. Protein product: CASSLVGETQYF. Filled out from reference TRBV5-4 and TRBJ2-5, the complete variable domain reads ETGVTQSPTHLIKTRGQQVTLRCSSQSGHNTVSWYQQALGQGPQFIFQYYREEENGRGNFPPRFSGLQFPNYSSELNVNALELDDSALYLCASSLVGETQYFGPGTRLLVL.

The chain recombines TRBV7-3 with TRBJ2-1; TRBD1 is a possible D gene (6 bases). The germline V and J ends were trimmed by 5 bases and 6 bases, with 20 bases remaining between them. Germline CDR1 is SGHTA and CDR2 is FQGTGA. The CDR3 covers 16 residues. Written as DNA, the CDR3 is TGTGCCAGCAGCCCCCGGAGGACAGTTAGGACCAATGAGCAGTTCTTC. Its translation is CASSPRRTVRTNEQFF.

This clone came up a few times. The CDR3 loop is CASSPPGIRNEQFF. The CDR3 DNA is TGTGCCAGCAGCCCCCCGGGGATACGCAATGAGCAGTTCTTC. J is TRBJ2-1 and V is TRBV7-3; D might be TRBD2 (5 bases). Trimming stripped 5 bases from V and 6 bases from J, with 14 bases between. Germline assignment: CDR1 SGHTA and CDR2 FQGTGA. The CDR3 covers 14 residues.

This clone was observed a few times. The rearrangement links TRBV18 to TRBJ1-1; D possibly corresponds to TRBD1 (6 bases). V was shortened by 2 bases and J by 4 bases, with 8 bases between the two germline ends. CDR3 length: 13 residues. Looked up from germline, CDR1 is KGHSH and CDR2 is LQKENI. DNA of the CDR3: TGTGCCAGCTCACCAGACAGGAGCACTGAAGCTTTCTTT. It encodes CASSPDRSTEAFF.

This clone was found a few times. The genes are TRBV10-3 and TRBJ1-1, with D uncertain. This CDR3 has 16 amino acids. CDR1 ENHRY and CDR2 SYGVKD come from the germline V gene. Between the trimmed V and J ends, which lost 4 bases and 0 bases, there was a span of 15 bases. The CDR3 DNA reads as TGTGCCATCAGTGTGGGCACCGGGAACCTGAACACTGAAGCTTTCTTT. The encoded protein is CAISVGTGNLNTEAFF.

The gene calls are TRBV29-1 and TRBJ1-1; D remains ambiguous. CDR3 length equals 12 residues. In germline, CDR1 is SQVTM, CDR2 ANQGSEA. With 7 bases removed from V and 3 bases from J, the gap between germline ends came to 12 bases. The CDR3: CSGQTEYTEAFF. The DNA of the CDR3 is TGCAGCGGCCAAACAGAGTACACTGAAGCTTTCTTT.

A few counts support this clone. This chain links TRBV18 with TRBJ1-1; possible D gene TRBD1, 6 bases. The CDR3 totals 18 residues. V was shortened by 3 bases and J by 0 bases, with 20 bases between the two germline ends. Germline CDR1 KGHSH, CDR2 LQKENI. CDR3 sequence: CASSPYSPGGTMNTEAFF. The CDR3 DNA is TGTGCCAGCTCACCCTACTCCCCGGGAGGGACAATGAACACTGAAGCTTTCTTT.

This clone has just a few counts. The rearrangement uses TRBV5-1 and TRBJ2-1; 7 positions agree with TRBD2. The J segment lost 5 bases and the V segment lost 7 bases, leaving 6 bases of the junction unmatched. The CDR3 spans 13 residues. Germline loops: CDR1 SGHRS, CDR2 YFSETQ. The CDR3 is CASGREGNNEQFF. Written as DNA, the CDR3 is TGCGCCAGCGGAAGGGAGGGAAACAATGAGCAGTTCTTC.

The chain joins TRBV7-2 to TRBJ2-7; TRBD2 might be the D (5 bases). The CDR3 consists of 14 residues. V was cut by 5 bases and J by 4 bases, with 15 bases left in between. CDR1 is SGHTA, CDR2 FQGNSA, per germline. CDR3 bases: TGTGCCAGCAGCGGGTGGGCGGGCCAATACGAGCAGTACTTC. It translates to CASSGWAGQYEQYF.

This clone has just a few counts. The V and J genes are TRBV19 and TRBJ2-7, with 9 bases matching TRBD1. The J segment lost 2 bases and the V segment lost 4 bases, leaving 9 bases of the junction unmatched. The CDR3 totals 16 residues. CDR1 LNHDA and CDR2 SQIVND come from the germline V gene (reference sequence). CDR3 protein: CASSTQKGTGPYEQYF. The CDR3 DNA is TGTGCCAGTAGTACCCAAAAGGGGACAGGGCCCTACGAGCAGTACTTC.

This clone was observed a handful of times. The rearrangement joins TRBV11-2 to TRBJ2-1; the match to TRBD2 covers 13 bases. The CDR3 runs 15 residues. Germline V gene data show CDR1 as SGHAT and CDR2 as FQNNGV. With V trimmed by 5 bases and J by 6 bases, 4 bases remained unmatched. DNA for the CDR3: TGTGCCAGCAGCCACAGGACTAGCGGGAGCAATGAGCAGTTCTTC. It encodes CASSHRTSGSNEQFF.

With regard to this clone: Other DNA sequences within the sample encode an identical CDR3. The genes are TRBV18 and TRBJ2-7; D call uncertain. V lost 4 bases and J 0 bases, leaving 7 bases between the germline ends. CDR1 KGHSH and CDR2 LQKENI come from the germline V gene. CDR3 length: 13 amino acids. The CDR3 reads CASSLRDSYEQYF. The CDR3 bases are TGTGCCAGCTCACTTCGAGACTCCTACGAGCAGTACTTC.

This chain joins TRBV5-6 and TRBJ2-2; TRBD1 matches 7 bases. The CDR3 spans 14 residues. V gave up 1 base and J gave up 5 bases; unmatched junction bases: 2. In germline, CDR1 is SGHDT, CDR2 YYEEEE. The chain's CDR3 is CASSLRGLTGELFF. CDR3 DNA sequence: TGTGCCAGCAGCTTGAGGGGGCTAACCGGGGAGCTGTTTTTT.

The table lists this clone with a few counts. The CDR3 here is CASTSGETYEQYF. CDR3 nucleotide sequence: TGTGCCAGCACCTCGGGGGAAACCTACGAGCAGTACTTC. V and J are TRBV27 and TRBJ2-7; TRBD2 is a possible D gene (6 bases). CDR3 length: 13 residues. V was cut by 7 bases and J by 2 bases, with 12 bases left in between. Germline assignment: CDR1 MNHEY and CDR2 SMNVEV (reference sequence).

The table lists this clone with a few counts. This chain connects TRBV11-1 to TRBJ2-1, with 9 bases identical to TRBD2. The V gene's germline CDR1 is SGHAT and CDR2 FQDESV (reference sequence). CDR3 size: 15 residues. J gave up 4 bases and V 1 base, and 2 bases lay outside the gene matches. Here the CDR3 DNA reads TGTGCCAGCAGCTTAGGGACTAGCGCGTACAATGAGCAGTTCTTC. Translated: CASSLGTSAYNEQFF.

This clone showed up just a few times. The chain recombines TRBV5-1 with TRBJ2-5; a weak D match, TRBD1 (6 bases). Germline CDR1 and CDR2: SGHRS and YFSETQ. The CDR3 spans 14 residues. Trimming left V 0 bases short and J 4 bases short, with 10 bases between. CDR3 nucleotides: TGCGCCAGCAGCTTGGGAACAGGGAGAGAGACCCAGTACTTC. It codes for CASSLGTGRETQYF.

This clone has only a few counts. J is TRBJ2-5 and V is TRBV9, with TRBD2 as a possible D gene (6 bases). This CDR3 has 14 residues. V was pared by 0 bases and J by 2 bases, with 8 bases between. The germline V gene has CDR1 SGDLS and CDR2 YYNGEE. Here the CDR3 reads CASSVEGLQETQYF. The CDR3 DNA follows: TGTGCCAGCAGCGTAGAGGGACTTCAAGAGACCCAGTACTTC.

This clone appeared a few times. The J gene is TRBJ1-2, the V gene TRBV21-1; no check of the table's D call, TRBD1, against the DNA was made. TRBV21-1 is listed as a pseudogene. The CDR3 is made up of 15 amino acids. In nucleotides, the CDR3 is TGTGCCAGCTCCCCCTCAGCGGACAGGACAAATGGCTACACCTTC. It is translated as CASSPSADRTNGYTF.

This sequence joins TRBV19 and TRBJ1-2; D is perhaps TRBD1 (5 bases). The germline gives CDR1 LNHDA, CDR2 SQIVND (reference sequence). V was trimmed by 3 bases and J by 6 bases, leaving 11 bases between them. The CDR3 has 13 residues. The CDR3 DNA reads as TGTGCCAGTAGTATGAACAGGAATAATGGCTACACCTTC. It yields the protein CASSMNRNNGYTF.

This clone was picked up a small number of times. In DNA form, the CDR3 reads TGTGCCAGCAGTAAGGGTCCGGGCGGGTACACCGGGGAGCTGTTTTTT. Residues: CASSKGPGGYTGELFF. The V and J genes are TRBV25-1 and TRBJ2-2, with a tentative D call TRBD2 (5 bases). From germline, CDR1 is MGHDK and CDR2 SYGVNS. The CDR3 has 16 amino acids. Trimming took 5 bases from V and 3 from J, leaving 16 bases between them.

This clone occurred a few times. The gene calls are TRBV28 and TRBJ2-7; D might be TRBD1 (6 bases). Trimming removed 4 bases from V and 0 bases from J, with 16 bases in between. The CDR3 is made up of 16 amino acids. Germline lookup yields CDR1 MDHEN and CDR2 SYDVKM. The DNA for the CDR3 is TGTGCCAGCAGTTCTGACGGACAGCCGTCCTCCTACGAGCAGTACTTC. Amino acid sequence: CASSSDGQPSSYEQYF.

Remarks on this clone: Other DNA sequences from this sample encode an identical CDR3 as well. The genes are TRBV28 and TRBJ1-4; no definite D call. The germline gives CDR1 MDHEN, CDR2 SYDVKM. This CDR3 comprises 11 residues. Trimming took 2 bases from V and 8 from J, leaving 3 bases between them. CDR3 in amino acids: CASSLREKLFF. DNA of the CDR3: TGTGCCAGCAGTTTACGGGAAAAACTGTTTTTT.

This chain connects TRBV28 to TRBJ2-7; 11 bases match TRBD1. Germline trimming cut 6 bases from V and 6 bases from J; bases unmatched to any gene: 16. CDR1 is MDHEN and CDR2 is SYDVKM in the germline V gene. This CDR3 comprises 17 residues. The CDR3 DNA reads TGTGCCAGCAGGGGGACAGGGGGAGCCCAGTTGCTTTTCGAGCAGTACTTC. The encoded protein is CASRGTGGAQLLFEQYF.

Details on this clone: Other DNA sequences within the sample encode an identical CDR3. The J gene is TRBJ2-3, the V gene TRBV5-1; TRBD1 is a possible D gene (5 bases). The CDR3 is made up of 15 amino acids. Germline loops: CDR1 SGHRS, CDR2 YFSETQ. V lost 1 base to trimming and J lost 4 bases, with 13 bases between them. The CDR3 protein is CASSLTGVSADTQYF. The CDR3, as DNA: TGCGCCAGCAGCTTGACAGGCGTGAGTGCAGATACGCAGTATTTT.

This clone has only a few counts. The gene calls are TRBV5-4 and TRBJ2-5, with 8 bases aligning to TRBD2. The CDR3 runs 15 residues. Germline lookup yields CDR1 SGHNT and CDR2 YYREEE (reference sequence). V shed 4 bases and J 1 base; nucleotides not matched to a gene: 6. The CDR3 reads CASSAAGGRQETQYF. The CDR3, as DNA: TGTGCCAGCAGCGCCGCGGGAGGACGCCAAGAGACCCAGTACTTC.

V and J are TRBV7-9 and TRBJ2-5; 8 bases match TRBD1. The CDR3 consists of 14 residues. Germline loops: CDR1 SEHNR, CDR2 FQNEAQ (reference sequence). Trimming cost V 5 bases and J 5 bases; bases outside gene matches: 7. The CDR3 reads CASSRTGPGETQYF. In DNA, the CDR3 is TGTGCCAGCAGCCGGACAGGGCCCGGGGAGACCCAGTACTTC.

This chain links TRBV6-5 with TRBJ1-1, with D unresolved. Trimming left V 4 bases short and J 1 base short, with 7 bases between. The V gene's germline CDR1 is MNHEY and CDR2 SVGAGI. CDR3 length equals 13 residues. CDR3 sequence: CASSLGGNTEAFF. The CDR3 DNA follows: TGTGCCAGCAGTTTAGGCGGGAACACTGAAGCTTTCTTT.

This clone was seen only a few times. The DNA for the CDR3 is TGCGCCAGCAGCTTACAGGTGTCCTCTGGGGCCAACGTCCTGACTTTC. Its protein is CASSLQVSSGANVLTF. The V and J genes are TRBV5-1 and TRBJ2-6; D perhaps matches TRBD1 (5 bases). The CDR3 has 16 residues. The V end was cut by 2 bases, the J end by 0 bases, with 9 bases between. The germline V gene has CDR1 SGHRS and CDR2 YFSETQ.

This clone has just a few counts. This rearrangement joins TRBV6-6 to TRBJ1-5; tentative D call: TRBD1 (5 bases). The CDR3 runs 15 residues. Per the germline V gene, CDR1 is MNHNY and CDR2 is SVGAGI (reference sequence). The ends were cut back, 5 bases at V and 3 bases at J, with 14 bases in the middle. In DNA form, the CDR3 reads TGTGCCAGCAGTCCGCCTAGACAGCCCAATCAGCCCCAGCATTTT. Translating it yields CASSPPRQPNQPQHF.

This clone has just a few counts. The J gene is TRBJ2-7, the V gene TRBV6-1; D may be TRBD1 (5 bases). The germline CDR1 and CDR2 sequences are MNHNS and SASEGT. The V gene lost 7 bases and the J gene lost 3 bases, with 13 bases spanning the gap. The CDR3 runs to 13 residues. CDR3 bases: TGTGCCAGCATGTCAGGGCAGGGCTACGAGCAGTACTTC. Protein product: CASMSGQGYEQYF.